These T cell receptor beta chains were read from a single sample in a study of T-cell reconstitution after alpha-beta-depleted transplantation in children. TCRdb re-called the PCR reads with MiXCR, one entry per CDR3 protein. The table lists about 500,000 distinct CDR3 sequences, approximately 32% of them singletons, with approximately 2.3% in the top ten. Sequencing was performed on PBMCs from the stem cell graft donor, taken from the stem cell graft. These receptors originate from a human donor who donated a stem cell graft to a child with aplastic anemia. CDR3s include the opening cysteine and the closing phenylalanine or tryptophan. A D gene is named only where the DNA matches it firmly. Clone size appears in some rows only: once, few, many, or a class for an expanded clone.

>.|TRBV12-3/TRBV12-4|TRBJ2-7|few
CASSLLAQSGYEQYF
TGTGCCAGCAGCCTTCTAGCGCAAAGTGGCTACGAGCAGTACTTC
>.|TRBV12-3/TRBV12-4|TRBJ2-1|.
CASSSLEGGLYNEQFF
TGTGCCAGCAGTTCCCTCGAGGGCGGGCTCTACAATGAGCAGTTCTTC
>TRBD1|TRBV7-9|TRBJ1-2|.
CASSLPDRVYGYTF
TGTGCCAGCAGCTTACCGGACAGGGTCTATGGCTACACCTTC
>TRBD1|TRBV24-1|TRBJ2-3|.
CATSPKGQGIEDTQYF
TGTGCCACCAGTCCTAAAGGACAGGGTATAGAAGATACGCAGTATTTT
>.|TRBV5-1|TRBJ2-2|few
CASSLISGPPNTGELFF
TGCGCCAGCAGCTTGATATCGGGGCCACCGAACACCGGGGAGCTGTTTTTT
>.|TRBV10-3|TRBJ2-4|.
CAISDTGLAGLANIQYF
TGTGCCATCAGTGATACAGGGTTAGCCGGTTTGGCGAACATTCAGTACTTC
>TRBD2|TRBV15|TRBJ2-2|.
CATSTGRAWTGELFF
TGTGCCACCAGCACCGGGAGGGCCTGGACCGGGGAGCTGTTTTTT
>.|TRBV18|TRBJ1-2|.
CASSPRQADGYTF
TGTGCCAGCTCACCGAGGCAGGCGGATGGCTACACCTTC
>.|TRBV20-1|TRBJ1-5|.
CSATEHHNQPQHF
TGCAGCGCGACAGAACACCACAATCAGCCCCAGCATTTT
>TRBD1|TRBV27|TRBJ1-4|few
CASSPRDRGNNEKLFF
TGTGCCAGCAGTCCCCGGGACAGGGGTAACAATGAAAAACTGTTTTTT
>TRBD2|TRBV2|TRBJ2-1|few
CASTQRETRNEQFF
TGTGCCAGCACCCAGCGGGAGACCAGGAATGAGCAGTTCTTC
>TRBD2|TRBV11-1|TRBJ2-5|few
CASSLTRTSGRAGETQYF
TGTGCCAGCAGCCTAACGAGGACTAGCGGGAGGGCCGGGGAGACCCAGTACTTC
>.|TRBV20-1|TRBJ2-2|few
CSARDLRIRTGELFF
TGCAGTGCTAGAGATTTGCGCATACGCACCGGGGAGCTGTTTTTT
>TRBD1|TRBV24-1|TRBJ2-7|.
CATSEHGQDYEQYF
TGTGCCACCAGTGAACATGGACAGGACTACGAGCAGTACTTC
>TRBD1|TRBV20-1|TRBJ2-5|.
CSARPGTGASETQYF
TGCAGTGCTAGACCCGGGACAGGGGCGTCAGAGACCCAGTACTTC
>.|TRBV6-1|TRBJ2-7|.
CASSPPGDPRDEQYF
TGTGCCAGCAGCCCGCCGGGGGACCCTCGCGACGAGCAGTACTTC
>.|TRBV7-2|TRBJ1-5|few
CASSLVGGTNQPQHF
TGTGCCAGCAGCTTAGTTGGGGGAACCAATCAGCCCCAGCATTTT
>.|TRBV29-1|TRBJ2-1|.
CSVDYNEQFF
TGCAGCGTTGATTACAATGAGCAGTTCTTC
>TRBD1|TRBV12-3/TRBV12-4|TRBJ1-2|.
CASSMGQGAGYTF
TGTGCCAGCAGTATGGGACAGGGCGCTGGCTACACCTTC
>TRBD1|TRBV7-2|TRBJ2-3|.
CASSRQGEDTQYF
TGTGCCAGCAGCCGACAGGGTGAAGATACGCAGTATTTT
>.|TRBV27|TRBJ2-7|few
CASSLRDNYEQYF
TGTGCCAGCAGTTTACGGGACAACTACGAGCAGTACTTC
>.|TRBV5-1|TRBJ2-7|few
CASSLVSQGPFYEQYF
TGCGCCAGCAGCTTGGTGTCTCAGGGACCCTTCTACGAGCAGTACTTC
>.|TRBV7-3|TRBJ2-3|.
CASSRGLSTDTQYF
TGTGCCAGCAGCCGCGGGCTCAGCACAGATACGCAGTATTTT
>.|TRBV7-9|TRBJ2-3|few
CASSFSGHTDTQYF
TGTGCCAGCAGCTTCTCAGGGCACACAGATACGCAGTATTTT
>.|TRBV6-5|TRBJ1-3|few
CASSYSRESLREGNTIYF
TGTGCCAGCAGTTACTCCAGGGAAAGCCTTCGGGAGGGAAACACCATATATTTT
>TRBD1|TRBV12-3/TRBV12-4|TRBJ2-3|.
CASSRGTGRVVRQDTQYF
TGTGCCAGCAGCCGTGGGACAGGGAGGGTAGTCAGGCAAGATACGCAGTATTTT
>.|TRBV28|TRBJ2-3|few
CASRRLVVSKDTQYF
TGTGCCAGCAGACGACTAGTAGTTTCCAAAGATACGCAGTATTTT
>.|TRBV10-3|TRBJ2-1|.
CAISERGFHEQFF
TGTGCCATCAGTGAGAGGGGCTTCCATGAGCAGTTCTTC
>.|TRBV5-5|TRBJ2-3|few
CASSLATPDTQYF
TGTGCCAGCAGCTTGGCAACCCCCGATACGCAGTATTTT
>.|TRBV10-3|TRBJ2-3|.
CGTGRGTDTQYF
TGTGGAACGGGGCGCGGCACAGATACGCAGTATTTT
>.|TRBV9|TRBJ2-1|.
CASSAGNQAYNEQFF
TGTGCCAGCAGCGCGGGGAATCAGGCCTACAATGAGCAGTTCTTC
>.|TRBV7-6|TRBJ2-1|few
CASSPGVSTYNEQFF
TGTGCCAGCAGCCCCGGAGTCAGCACCTACAATGAGCAGTTCTTC
>.|TRBV27|TRBJ2-3|.
CASTSAASTDTQYF
TGTGCCAGCACCTCGGCGGCGAGCACAGATACGCAGTATTTT
>.|TRBV7-2|TRBJ1-2|.
CASCDGGGVYGYTF
TGTGCCAGCTGCGACGGAGGGGGGGTCTATGGCTACACCTTC
>TRBD1|TRBV7-2|TRBJ1-2|.
CASGNRDSYGYTF
TGTGCCAGCGGTAACCGGGACAGCTATGGCTACACCTTC
>TRBD2|TRBV29-1|TRBJ2-3|few
CSVVASGREHTQYF
TGCAGCGTTGTCGCTAGCGGGAGGGAACATACGCAGTATTTT
>.|TRBV20-1|TRBJ1-5|.
CSARRAGTGLVSQPQHF
TGCAGTGCTAGGAGAGCCGGAACAGGGTTGGTCTCTCAGCCCCAGCATTTT
>.|TRBV7-2|TRBJ1-1|few
CASSPGTNTEAFF
TGTGCCAGCAGCCCGGGGACGAACACTGAAGCTTTCTTT
>.|TRBV1|TRBJ1-2|.
CTSSHSGQDCFGYTF
TGCACCAGCAGCCATTCCGGACAGGACTGCTTCGGCTACACCTTC
>TRBD1|TRBV9|TRBJ2-7|few
CASSVGGQAREQYF
TGTGCCAGCAGCGTAGGGGGACAGGCTCGTGAGCAGTACTTC
>TRBD1|TRBV7-2|TRBJ2-5|.
CASSGGTGQSGTQYF
TGTGCCAGCAGTGGAGGGACAGGGCAGTCGGGGACCCAGTACTTC
>.|TRBV15|TRBJ2-5|few
CATSRSLLGYQDQETQYF
TGTGCCACCAGCAGATCCCTGTTAGGGTATCAGGACCAAGAGACCCAGTACTTC
>.|TRBV30|TRBJ2-5|.
CAGQGGGETQYF
TGTGCCGGGCAGGGGGGAGGAGAGACCCAGTACTTC
>.|TRBV28|TRBJ1-2|few
CASRVGPSANYGYTF
TGTGCCAGCAGGGTGGGGCCTTCAGCTAACTATGGCTACACCTTC
>.|TRBV7-2|TRBJ2-3|.
CASSLDRRDTQYF
TGTGCCAGCAGCTTAGACAGGAGAGATACGCAGTATTTT